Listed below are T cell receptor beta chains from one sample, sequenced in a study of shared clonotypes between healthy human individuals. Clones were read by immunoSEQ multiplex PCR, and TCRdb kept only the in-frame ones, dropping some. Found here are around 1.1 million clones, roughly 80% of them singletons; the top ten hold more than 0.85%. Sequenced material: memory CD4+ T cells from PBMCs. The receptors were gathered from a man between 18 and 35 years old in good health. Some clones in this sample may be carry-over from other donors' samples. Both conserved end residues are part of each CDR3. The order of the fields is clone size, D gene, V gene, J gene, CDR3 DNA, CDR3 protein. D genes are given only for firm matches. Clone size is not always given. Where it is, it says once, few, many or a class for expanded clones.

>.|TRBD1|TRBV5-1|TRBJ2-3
TGCGCCAGCAGCGTACAACCAGGGGGCGGCCCAGATACGCAGTATTTT
CASSVQPGGGPDTQYF
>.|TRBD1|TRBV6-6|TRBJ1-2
TGTGCCAGCACCCAGGGGGTGGGCTATGGCTACACCTTC
CASTQGVGYGYTF
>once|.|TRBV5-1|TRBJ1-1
TGCGCCAGCAGCTTGTTCCCGGGGGGCGGCACTGAAGCTTTCTTT
CASSLFPGGGTEAFF
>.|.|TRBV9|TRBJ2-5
TGTGCCAGCAGCGTCCATGGAACTAGCGAGACCCAGTACTTC
CASSVHGTSETQYF
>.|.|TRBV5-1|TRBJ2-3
TGCGCCAGCAGCCTAGATCCGGCAGATACGCAGTATTTT
CASSLDPADTQYF
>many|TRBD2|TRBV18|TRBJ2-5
TGTGCCAGCTCACCACCCGCGGGAGGAAAAGAGACCCAGTACTTC
CASSPPAGGKETQYF
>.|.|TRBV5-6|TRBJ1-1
TGTGCCAGCAGCCGGGTGGGGACTGAAGCTTTCTTT
CASSRVGTEAFF
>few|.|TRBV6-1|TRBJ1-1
TGTGCCAGTAGTGGGACGGTGAACACTGAAGCTTTCTTT
CASSGTVNTEAFF
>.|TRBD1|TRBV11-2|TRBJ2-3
TGTGCCAGCAGCTTAGTTGGGACAGCCACAGATACGCAGTATTTT
CASSLVGTATDTQYF
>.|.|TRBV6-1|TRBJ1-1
TGTGCCAGCAGTGAAAGGTGGCAGACCCTGAACACTGAAGCTTTCTTT
CASSERWQTLNTEAFF
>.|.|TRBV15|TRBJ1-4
TGTGCCACCAGCAGGGAGTTGGACAGAAAACTGTTTTTT
CATSRELDRKLFF
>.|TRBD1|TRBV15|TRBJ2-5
TGTGCCACCAGCAGACTACCTAAGGACAGGCTCCAAGAGACCCAGTACTTC
CATSRLPKDRLQETQYF
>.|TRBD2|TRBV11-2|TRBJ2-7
TGTGCCAGCAGCCGTTTGGCGGGAGGATCCTACGAGCAGTACTTC
CASSRLAGGSYEQYF
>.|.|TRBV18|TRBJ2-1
TGTGCCAGCTCACTATCCACCGGGCATGAGCAGTTCTTC
CASSLSTGHEQFF
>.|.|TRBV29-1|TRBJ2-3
TGCAGCGTTGCGTCCGGGAGCACAGATACGCAGTATTTT
CSVASGSTDTQYF
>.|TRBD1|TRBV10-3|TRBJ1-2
TGTGCCATCAGTGAGTGGACAGGGCGGTATGGCTACACCTTC
CAISEWTGRYGYTF
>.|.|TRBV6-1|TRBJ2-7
TGTGCCAGCAGTGCTGGGACGGGGATCGCTCCCGAGCAGTACTTC
CASSAGTGIAPEQYF
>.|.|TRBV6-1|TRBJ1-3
TGTGCCAGCAGTGAAGCGGACCGCTTCTCTGGAAACACCATATATTTT
CASSEADRFSGNTIYF
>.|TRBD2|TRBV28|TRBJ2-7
TGTGCCAGCAGCCCGGGGGGGATCCTCGAGCAGTACTTC
CASSPGGILEQYF
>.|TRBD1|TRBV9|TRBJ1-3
TGTGCCAGCAGCGCCGTACAGGGGTCTGGAAACACCATATATTTT
CASSAVQGSGNTIYF
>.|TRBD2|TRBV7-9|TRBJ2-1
TGTGCCAGCAGCTTACAGCCCCCCGGGAGGAGACATCCCAATGAGCAGTTCTTC
CASSLQPPGRRHPNEQFF
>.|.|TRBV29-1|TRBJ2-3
TGCAGCGTTGGGGGGGCTGGCACAGATACGCAGTATTTT
CSVGGAGTDTQYF
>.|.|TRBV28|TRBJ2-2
TGTGCCAGCAGTTTGGCGGAGCTAGCTGCCTCCGGGGAGCTGTTTTTT
CASSLAELAASGELFF
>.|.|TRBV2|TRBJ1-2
TGTGCCAGCAGGGAGGAAATTAAAGGGGCCTATGGCTACACCTTC
CASREEIKGAYGYTF
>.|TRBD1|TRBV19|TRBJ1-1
TGTGCCAGTAGCCGAAACCCCTCGGACAGGGAAGCCCTAAACACTGAAGCTTTCTTT
CASSRNPSDREALNTEAFF
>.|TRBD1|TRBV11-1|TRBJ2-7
TGTGCCAGCAGCCATCAGACAGGGGGCTCCTACGAGCAGTACTTC
CASSHQTGGSYEQYF
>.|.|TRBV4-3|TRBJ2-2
TGCGCCAGCAGCCAGTACGGGACACTAAGCACCGGGGAGCTGTTTTTT
CASSQYGTLSTGELFF
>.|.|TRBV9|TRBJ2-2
TGTGCCAGCAGCGTGGCTACAGGGCCGAACACCGGGGAGCTGTTTTTT
CASSVATGPNTGELFF
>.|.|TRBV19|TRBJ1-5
TGTGCCAGTTTATCAGTAGGTCAGCCCCAGCATTTT
CASLSVGQPQHF
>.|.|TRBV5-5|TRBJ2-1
TGTGCCAGCAGTCGCAGACGGGGAGAGACGACGAATGAGCAGTTCTTC
CASSRRRGETTNEQFF
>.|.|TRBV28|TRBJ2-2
TGTGCCAGTTCTCTGAACACCGGGGAGCTGTTTTTT
CASSLNTGELFF